This TCR beta chain is from a study of T cell responses to AZD1222 COVID-19 vaccine. Study results and caveats: Just a handful of AZD1222 recipients tested seropositive at baseline. Spike was spanned by vaccine-associated CD4 TCRs, which were dominant at 160-218 and 743-854.

CDR1 and CDR2 (germline): SNHLY, FYNNEI. The CDR3 runs 14 residues. Trimming cost V 5 bases and J 6 bases; bases outside gene matches: 7. It was second doses at about 4 or about 12 weeks that were pooled. Concerning this clone: Its matching antigen is unknown.

The data were produced by immunoSEQ multiplex PCR, yet TCRdb's version contains in-frame clones alone and is incomplete. The sample carries over 75,000 clones, over 75% recorded once. V is TRBV2 and J is TRBJ2-7, with TRBD1 identical over 10 bases. This TCR was sampled from an adult who received the AZD1222 COVID-19 vaccine. Sequencing was performed on peripheral blood, taken 28 days after the second AZD1222 dose. The CDR3 here is CASSRTGGRFEQYF. CDR3 bases: TGTGCCAGCAGTCGGACAGGGGGTAGGTTCGAGCAGTACTTC.